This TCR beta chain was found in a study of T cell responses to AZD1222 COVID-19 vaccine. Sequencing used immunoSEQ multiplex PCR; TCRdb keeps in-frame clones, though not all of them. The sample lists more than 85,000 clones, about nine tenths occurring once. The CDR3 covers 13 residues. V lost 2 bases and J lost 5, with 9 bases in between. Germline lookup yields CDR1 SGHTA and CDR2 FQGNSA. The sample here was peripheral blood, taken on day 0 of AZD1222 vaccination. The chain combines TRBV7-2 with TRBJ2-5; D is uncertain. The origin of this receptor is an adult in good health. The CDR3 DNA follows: TGTGCCAGCAGCTTAAATGGCGCGGAGACCCAGTACTTC. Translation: CASSLNGAETQYF.